The clone carrying this T cell receptor (beta chain) was recorded many times. Its specificity is unknown. This entry comes from a study of T cells after yellow fever vaccination. Notes on the study in general: Shared CD4/CD8 clonotypes were a small share, likely from convergent recombination. Reappearing after the booster were most of the clones from primary vaccination (less than 98% CD4, 85% to 90% CD8). Researchers report a weaker secondary response that nonetheless peaked faster, day 5 versus 15.

A 5'RACE template-switching step, the method used to make TCR cDNA, added a universal primer site and UMIs. Each CDR3 protein gets one entry after TCRdb re-called the 5' RACE reads with MiXCR. The sample lists a few hundred thousand distinct CDR3 sequences; around 4.9% were seen once. Trimming shortened V by 6 bases and J by 3 bases, and 12 bases separated the two germline ends. This CDR3 is built from 14 residues. This sequence was found in a man aged 18 to 30 who received the YFV17D yellow fever vaccine. Sequenced here: CD4+ T cells sorted from PBMCs, sampled on the day of the yellow fever booster vaccination. This rearrangement joins TRBV12-3 or TRBV12-4 to TRBJ1-5; no clear D. CDR3: CASSKTDTNQPQHF. The CDR3 DNA sequence: TGTGCCAGCAGCAAAACCGACACCAATCAGCCCCAGCATTTT.